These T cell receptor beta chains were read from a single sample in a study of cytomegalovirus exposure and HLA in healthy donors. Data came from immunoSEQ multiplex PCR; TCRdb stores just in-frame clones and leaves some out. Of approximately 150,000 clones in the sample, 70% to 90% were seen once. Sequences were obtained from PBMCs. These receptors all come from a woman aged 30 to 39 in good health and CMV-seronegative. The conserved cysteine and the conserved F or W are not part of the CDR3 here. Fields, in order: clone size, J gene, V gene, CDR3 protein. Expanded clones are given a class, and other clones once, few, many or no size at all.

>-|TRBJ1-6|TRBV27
ASGFDRGRLALH
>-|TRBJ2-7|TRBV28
ASSLGPSADSHYEQY
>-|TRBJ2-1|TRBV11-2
ASSLGLAGLHEQF
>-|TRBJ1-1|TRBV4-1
ASSQPGPYTEAF
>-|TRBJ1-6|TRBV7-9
ASGTVSSYNSPLH
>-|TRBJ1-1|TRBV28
ASSLRGFGNTEAF
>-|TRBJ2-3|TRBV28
ASSEREVQTDTQY
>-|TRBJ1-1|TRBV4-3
ASSQDWTGTEAF
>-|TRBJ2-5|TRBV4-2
ASSQDDSVSYGQY
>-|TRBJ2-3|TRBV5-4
ASSPSGGGLDTQY
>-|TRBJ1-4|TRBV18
ASSPQQGLDEKLF
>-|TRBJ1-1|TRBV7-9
ASSLARMGGKNTEAF
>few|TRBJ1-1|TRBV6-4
ASSDSAGGATEAF
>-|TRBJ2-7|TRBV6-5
ASSSLTGALSEQY
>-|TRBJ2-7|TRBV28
ASSLGQGAWY
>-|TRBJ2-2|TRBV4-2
ASSYGENTGELF
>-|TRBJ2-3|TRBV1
TSSQEHQADTQY
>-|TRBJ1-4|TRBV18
ASSPLKQGDKLF
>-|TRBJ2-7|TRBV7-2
ASSFMGQGLYEQY
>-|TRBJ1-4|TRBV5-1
ASSPKQGSATNEKLF
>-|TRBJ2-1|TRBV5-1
ASSLGTGWAQF
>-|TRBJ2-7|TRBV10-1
ASSEYFSGSYEQY
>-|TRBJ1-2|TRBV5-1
ASSLDSNYGYT
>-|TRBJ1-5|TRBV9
ASSTGFNQPQH
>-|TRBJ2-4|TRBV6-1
ASNRDRDIQY
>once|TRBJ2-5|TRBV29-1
SVEYLPGPGGETQY
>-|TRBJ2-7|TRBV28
ASTERVWDREIYEQY
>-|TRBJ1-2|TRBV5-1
ASSVTGGANGYT
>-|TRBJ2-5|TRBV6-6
ASSSRGVWETQY
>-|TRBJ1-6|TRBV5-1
ASSFGSMGQGSSPLH
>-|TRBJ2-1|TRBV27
ASRGMGNEQF